This T cell receptor (beta chain) stems from a study of post-analysis software for immune sequencing data. Study as a whole: Recorded subtypes: relapsing-remitting, secondary progressive, progressive-relapsing; some patients unannotated. Whole-study findings and limits: The study found significantly lower normalized Chao1 diversity in multiple sclerosis patients than in controls. About 5 TRBV segments (TRBV5-6, TRBV5-1 and TRBV20-1 among them) occurred more frequently in patients than in controls.

This clonotype was counted only a few times. Its antigen is currently unknown. At one end, the junction sequence differs from germline, possibly due to a read error. CDR3 length equals 18 residues. CDR1 and CDR2 from the germline V gene are DFQATT and SNEGSKA (reference sequence). Unique molecular identifiers were present in the TCR beta cDNA libraries. With about 0.85 to 10 million T cells as the source, 540,000 or so cDNA molecules resulted. One entry per CDR3 protein results from TCRdb running MiXCR on the PCR reads. This sample yields roughly 700,000 distinct CDR3 sequences, of which about 32% are seen a single time; more than 0.45% belongs to the top ten.

The chain links TRBV20-1 to TRBJ2-5; 16 bases match TRBD2. Sequenced sample: blood. The TCR was taken from a girl between 5 and 17 years old with multiple sclerosis. The CDR3 region is CGARVWGLAGGRRETQYF. In DNA form, the CDR3 reads TGCGGTGCTAGAGTCTGGGGACTAGCGGGGGGGCGTCGGGAGACCCAGTACTTC.